The 32 T cell receptor beta chains reported below all come from one sample, sequenced in a study of cytomegalovirus exposure and HLA in healthy donors (dated by TCRdb to about 2017). Library method: the immunoSEQ multiplex PCR assay. For the multiplex PCR, a mixture combining 60 forward primers for TCR Vbeta segments and 13 reverse primers for TCR Jbeta segments was used. The immuneACCESS repertoire file appears here via TCRdb, limited to in-frame rearrangements. These files lack a portion of the clones; in checked studies, under half of the deficit traces to unresolved V genes, and the cause of the others is not known. The sample table gives around 140,000 clones. The ten largest account for over 1.5% of the sample. Input material: PBMCs. All receptors derive from a woman aged 40 to 50 in good health and CMV-seropositive.

V gene TRBV7-3 combines with J gene TRBJ2-7; TRBD2 matches 10 bases. The J segment lost 5 bases and the V segment lost 2 bases, leaving 6 bases of the junction unmatched. This CDR3 has 15 amino acids. Germline V gene sequence: CDR1 SGHTA, CDR2 FQGTGA. CDR3 DNA sequence: TGTGCCAGCAGCTTAGCTAGCGGGAGTTTCAACGAGCAGTACTTC. This sequence encodes CASSLASGSFNEQYF.

The rearrangement uses TRBV2 and TRBJ1-5; D ambiguous. The CDR3 has 11 residues. Germline V lookup: CDR1 SNHLY, CDR2 FYNNEI. V gave up 6 bases and J gave up 6 bases, with 6 bases separating them. This chain's CDR3 is CASRNGQPQHF. DNA for the CDR3: TGTGCCAGCAGGAACGGTCAGCCCCAGCATTTT.

J is TRBJ2-6 and V is TRBV9, with 9 bases that match TRBD1. CDR1 and CDR2 from the germline V gene are SGDLS and YYNGEE. The V gene end was trimmed by 4 bases and the J gene end by 4 bases; junction bases not matched to a gene: 12. The CDR3 has 18 residues. The CDR3 coding sequence is TGTGCCAGCAGCTTCGGACAGGGGTCCTTCACGGGGGCCAACGTCCTGACTTTC. This gives the protein CASSFGQGSFTGANVLTF.

The gene calls are TRBV19 and TRBJ1-1; D remains ambiguous. CDR1 and CDR2 (germline): LNHDA, SQIVND (reference sequence). The CDR3 has 13 residues. Trimming shortened V by 7 bases and J by 4 bases, and 13 bases separated the two germline ends. CDR3 nucleotide sequence: TGTGCCAGTAAGGTCGGAGGTGGCACTGAAGCTTTCTTT. Its protein is CASKVGGGTEAFF.

This chain links TRBV5-1 with TRBJ2-2; 10 bases line up with TRBD2. The junction had 6 bases not matched to a gene; V was cut back by 6 bases and J by 1 base. Germline V CDR1 and CDR2: SGHRS, YFSETQ. The length of the CDR3 is 16 residues. The CDR3 coding sequence is TGCGCCAGCAACAATCCTAGCGGGAGGAACACCGGGGAGCTGTTTTTT. Amino acids: CASNNPSGRNTGELFF.

This chain connects TRBV10-1 to TRBJ2-3; 10 positions match TRBD1. The CDR3 consists of 15 residues. V was pared by 10 bases and J by 1 base, with 8 bases of the junction left unmatched. Germline lookup yields CDR1 WNHNN and CDR2 SYGVQD (reference sequence). CDR3: CAIRSGTGGTDTQYF. DNA for the CDR3: TGCGCCATCAGATCCGGGACAGGGGGCACAGATACGCAGTATTTT.

The rearrangement joins TRBV6-5 to TRBJ2-5, with 9 nucleotides matching TRBD1. Trimming at V came to 7 bases and at J to 2 bases, leaving 8 bases not matched to a gene. Germline V lookup: CDR1 MNHEY, CDR2 SVGAGI. The CDR3 is 15 residues long. The CDR3 DNA is TGTGCCAGCACCCCGACAGGGGGTCTTCAAGAGACCCAGTACTTC. It codes for CASTPTGGLQETQYF.

DNA of the CDR3: TGCGCCAGCGGCGGGGGCTACGAGCAGTACTTC. Protein sequence: CASGGGYEQYF. The chain carries TRBV10-2 and TRBJ2-7; TRBD2 agrees at 7 bases. J gave up 3 bases and V 8 bases, and 1 base lay outside the gene matches. The germline V gene encodes CDR1 WSHSY and CDR2 SAAADI. This CDR3 spans 11 amino acids.

The rearrangement uses TRBV18 and TRBJ2-2, with 9 bases aligning to TRBD2. The CDR3 has 15 residues. The germline V gene encodes CDR1 KGHSH and CDR2 LQKENI. Trimming cost V 5 bases and J 5 bases; bases outside gene matches: 6. The CDR3 DNA is TGTGCCAGCTCATTTGAAACTAGCGGGACCGGGGAGCTGTTTTTT. Residues: CASSFETSGTGELFF.

The J gene is TRBJ1-2, the V gene TRBV10-3; 7 bases align to TRBD1. Germline trimming cut 6 bases from V and 2 bases from J; bases unmatched to any gene: 9. Germline-derived CDR1 and CDR2 are ENHRY and SYGVKD. The CDR3 consists of 15 residues. CDR3 residues: CAISPFRGANYGYTF. The CDR3 nucleotides read TGTGCCATCAGCCCTTTCAGGGGGGCCAACTATGGCTACACCTTC.

This chain uses TRBV9 with TRBJ2-1, with 8 bases lining up with TRBD2. Trimming took 4 bases from V and 10 from J; bases not matched to a gene: 10. Germline V gene lookup returns CDR1 SGDLS and CDR2 YYNGEE. The CDR3 has 14 residues. CDR3 in DNA: TGTGCCAGCAGCTATACCAATCCTAGCGGGGAGCAGTTCTTC. Its translation: CASSYTNPSGEQFF. The full variable domain, its missing parts supplied by reference TRBV9 and TRBJ2-1, is DSGVTQTPKHLITATGQRVTLRCSPRSGDLSVYWYQQSLDQGLQFLIQYYNGEERAKGNILERFSAQQFPDLHSELNLSSLELGDSALYFCASSYTNPSGEQFFGPGTRLTVL.

This chain links TRBV13 with TRBJ2-5, with TRBD1 matching over 7 bases. Near its end, the DNA agrees better with TRBJ2-7, so the J call may be wrong. The CDR3 covers 13 residues. CDR1 and CDR2 (germline): PRHDT, FYEKMQ (reference sequence). CDR3 sequence reads: CASSLDRVHEQYF. The CDR3 region has the DNA TGTGCCAGCAGCCTAGACAGGGTCCACGAGCAGTACTTC.

For this clone: The junction does not match germline at one end; this may be a read error. V is TRBV15 and J is TRBJ2-5; possibly TRBD1 for D (6 bases). Germline CDR1 is LNHNV and CDR2 is YYDKDF (reference sequence). This CDR3 is 9 amino acids long. In DNA, the CDR3 is TGTGCCACCAGGACAGGCCCCCACTTC. This encodes CATRTGPHF. The entire variable domain, with the rest obtained from reference TRBV15 and TRBJ2-5, is as follows: DAMVIQNPRYQVTQFGKPVTLSCSQTLNHNVMYWYQQKSSQAPKLLFHYYDKDFNNEADTPDNFQSRRPNTSFCFLDIRSPGLGDTAMYLCATRTGPHFGPGTRLLVL.

The V call is TRBV5-6, the J call TRBJ2-1, with 10 bases identical to TRBD2. The CDR3 covers 15 residues. V shed 0 bases, J shed 8 bases, and the junction held 5 bases outside the gene matches. In germline, CDR1 is SGHDT, CDR2 YYEEEE. Written as DNA, the CDR3 is TGTGCCAGCAGCTTGGCCACTAGCGGGAACGATGAGCAGTTCTTC. This translates into CASSLATSGNDEQFF.

The chain uses TRBV6-1 and TRBJ2-7; TRBD2 matches at 14 bases. The trim removed 9 bases at V and 3 bases at J, leaving 7 bases unmatched. Germline CDR1 MNHNS, CDR2 SASEGT. The CDR3 spans 15 residues. The CDR3 DNA reads TGTGCCAGTCGACTAGCGGGAGGGCAGCTCTACGAGCAGTACTTC. This translates into CASRLAGGQLYEQYF.

V and J are TRBV19 and TRBJ1-5, with 9 bases aligning to TRBD1. Germline V lookup: CDR1 LNHDA, CDR2 SQIVND (reference sequence). This CDR3 is 14 amino acids long. The V and J ends lost 7 bases and 4 bases, in that order; junction bases with no gene match: 5. The CDR3 nucleotides are TGTGCCAGTAAGGTGGGACAGGGTAATCAGCCCCAGCATTTT. This codes for CASKVGQGNQPQHF.

This rearrangement joins TRBV5-3 to TRBJ1-5, with 7 bases identical to TRBD1. TRBV5-3 qualifies as an ORF whose function is uncertain. CDR3 length: 18 amino acids. Trimming removed 3 bases from V and 0 bases from J; junction bases left unmatched: 12. CDR3 DNA: TGTGCCAGAAGCTCGGGACAGCATAGATTCTATAGCAATCAGCCCCAGCATTTT. It specifies CARSSGQHRFYSNQPQHF.

The chain uses TRBV28 and TRBJ1-2; 7 nucleotides agree with TRBD1. V gave up 6 bases and J gave up 6 bases; unmatched junction bases: 7. In germline, CDR1 is MDHEN, CDR2 SYDVKM. The CDR3 extends over 13 amino acids. The CDR3 reads CASRPDREHGYTF. CDR3 sequence (DNA): TGTGCCAGCAGGCCCGACAGGGAGCATGGCTACACCTTC.

V and J are TRBV29-1 and TRBJ2-6; 8 nucleotides agree with TRBD1. V trimming: 7 bases; J trimming: 1 base; junction bases outside the gene matches: 12. This CDR3 has 17 amino acids. CDR1 SQVTM and CDR2 ANQGSEA come from the germline V gene. CDR3 in DNA: TGCAGCGCCCTCCGACAGGGGTTGACATCTGGGGCCAACGTCCTGACTTTC. Translation: CSALRQGLTSGANVLTF.

This chain links TRBV27 with TRBJ2-7; TRBD1 might be the D (5 bases). Per the germline V gene, CDR1 is MNHEY and CDR2 is SMNVEV (reference sequence). The V and J ends lost 5 bases and 4 bases respectively, with 9 bases between them. This CDR3 has 12 amino acids. The CDR3 here is CASSPQGYEQYF. Written as DNA, the CDR3 is TGTGCCAGCAGTCCTCAGGGATACGAGCAGTACTTC.

The chain couples TRBV6-1 to TRBJ2-3; 9 bases are shared with TRBD2. The junction had 4 bases not matched to a gene; V was cut back by 8 bases and J by 1 base. Looked up from germline, CDR1 is MNHNS and CDR2 is SASEGT. The CDR3 is 14 residues long. The CDR3 loop reads CASGVAGGTDTQYF. CDR3 coding DNA: TGTGCCAGCGGGGTAGCGGGAGGCACAGATACGCAGTATTTT.

This sequence joins TRBV30 and TRBJ1-1, with D unresolved. Germline loops: CDR1 GTSNPN, CDR2 SVGIG (reference sequence). This CDR3 spans 13 amino acids. With 0 bases removed from V and 0 bases from J, the gap between germline ends came to 5 bases. CDR3 sequence reads: CAWSVGLNTEAFF. Written as DNA, the CDR3 is TGTGCCTGGAGTGTTGGGCTGAACACTGAAGCTTTCTTT. The full variable domain, with the rest looked up from reference TRBV30 and TRBJ1-1, is SQTIHQWPATLVQPVGSPLSLECTVEGTSNPNLYWYRQAAGRGLQLLFYSVGIGQISSEVPQNLSASRPQDRQFILSSKKLLLSDSGFYLCAWSVGLNTEAFFGQGTRLTVV.

The chain joins TRBV5-1 to TRBJ2-1; 8 nucleotides agree with TRBD1. The germline V gene encodes CDR1 SGHRS and CDR2 YFSETQ. The CDR3 sequence is 16 residues long. The V and J ends lost 7 bases and 7 bases, in that order; junction bases with no gene match: 16. The CDR3 region has the DNA TGCGCCAGCGCTGATCCAGGGGGCGCAGGACGTAATGAGCAGTTCTTC. Amino acid sequence: CASADPGGAGRNEQFF.

The CDR3 bases are TGTGCCAGCTCACCAGTGAGGTCGGAGACCCAGTACTTC. Translating it yields CASSPVRSETQYF. V and J are TRBV18 and TRBJ2-5, with D hard to call. The CDR3 has 13 residues. Germline V gene data show CDR1 as KGHSH and CDR2 as LQKENI. Trimming cost V 2 bases and J 5 bases, with 9 bases left between them.

This rearrangement joins TRBV7-3 to TRBJ1-2; 9 nucleotides line up with TRBD1. This CDR3 contains 15 residues. V gave up 8 bases and J gave up 4 bases; unmatched junction bases: 11. The germline gives CDR1 SGHTA, CDR2 FQGTGA. The CDR3 DNA is TGTGCCAGCCAATTACAAGGGGACAGGGCCTATGGCTACACCTTC. This translates into CASQLQGDRAYGYTF.

The chain joins TRBV14 to TRBJ1-2, with 9 bases lining up with TRBD1. V gave up 4 bases and J gave up 5 bases; unmatched junction bases: 5. The CDR3 runs to 14 residues. The germline V gene encodes CDR1 SGHDN and CDR2 FVKESK. The DNA of the CDR3 is TGTGCCAGCAGCCGTACAGGGGGCTCGTATGGCTACACCTTC. Its translation is CASSRTGGSYGYTF.

V and J are TRBV7-9 and TRBJ1-5; 12 bases are shared with TRBD1. Trimming at V came to 5 bases and at J to 4 bases, leaving 12 bases not matched to a gene. The CDR3 spans 18 residues. The germline CDR1 and CDR2 sequences are SEHNR and FQNEAQ (reference sequence). The CDR3 DNA follows: TGTGCCAGCAGCAGGACCGGGACAGGGGGCGCAGGGAATCAGCCCCAGCATTTT. Translation gives CASSRTGTGGAGNQPQHF.

V gene TRBV7-9 combines with J gene TRBJ1-1; D remains ambiguous. Trimming left V 6 bases short and J 9 bases short, with 17 bases between. CDR1 is SEHNR, CDR2 FQNEAQ, per germline (reference sequence). The CDR3 runs to 13 residues. In DNA, the CDR3 is TGTGCCAGCAGTTCAGACGGGAACCTTAAAGCTTTCTTT. This gives the protein CASSSDGNLKAFF.

V usage is TRBV7-3 and J usage is TRBJ2-7, with 7 bases identical to TRBD1. Per germline, CDR1 SGHTA and CDR2 FQGTGA. Trimming took 8 bases from V and 3 from J; bases not matched to a gene: 10. This CDR3 comprises 14 residues. CDR3 in DNA: TGTGCCAGCGCCGTCAACAGGGGACACTACGAGCAGTACTTC. Amino acids: CASAVNRGHYEQYF. Using reference TRBV7-3 and TRBJ2-7 for the parts outside the CDR3, the full variable domain is GAGVSQTPSNKVTEKGKYVELRCDPISGHTALYWYRQSLGQGPEFLIYFQGTGAADDSGLPNDRFFAVRPEGSVSTLKIQRTERGDSAVYLCASAVNRGHYEQYFGPGTRLTVT.

The V call is TRBV5-1, the J call TRBJ1-2; 7 positions match TRBD1. CDR3 length: 15 amino acids. After removal of 0 bases from V and 6 bases from J, the junction contained 8 bases not matched to a gene. In germline, CDR1 is SGHRS, CDR2 YFSETQ. CDR3 region: CASSLVRQGSDGYTF. The CDR3 coding sequence is TGCGCCAGCAGCTTGGTGAGACAGGGCTCCGATGGCTACACCTTC.

This chain links TRBV6-5 with TRBJ2-7, with 11 bases aligning to TRBD2. Per the germline V gene, CDR1 is MNHEY and CDR2 is SVGAGI. V dropped 5 bases and J dropped 4; count of bases not matched to a gene: 7. This CDR3 spans 15 amino acids. CDR3 coding DNA: TGTGCCAGCAGTAGGCTTAGCGGGAGGGAGTACGAGCAGTACTTC. Translation: CASSRLSGREYEQYF.

The chain links TRBV7-3 to TRBJ2-5; 9 bases line up with TRBD1. The DNA end is more similar to TRBJ2-7, so the J call may be wrong. This CDR3 comprises 13 residues. Germline V gene lookup returns CDR1 SGHTA and CDR2 FQGTGA. The DNA of the CDR3 is TGTGCCAGCAGAGGGACAGGGAGAGACGAGCAGTACTTC. It yields the protein CASRGTGRDEQYF.